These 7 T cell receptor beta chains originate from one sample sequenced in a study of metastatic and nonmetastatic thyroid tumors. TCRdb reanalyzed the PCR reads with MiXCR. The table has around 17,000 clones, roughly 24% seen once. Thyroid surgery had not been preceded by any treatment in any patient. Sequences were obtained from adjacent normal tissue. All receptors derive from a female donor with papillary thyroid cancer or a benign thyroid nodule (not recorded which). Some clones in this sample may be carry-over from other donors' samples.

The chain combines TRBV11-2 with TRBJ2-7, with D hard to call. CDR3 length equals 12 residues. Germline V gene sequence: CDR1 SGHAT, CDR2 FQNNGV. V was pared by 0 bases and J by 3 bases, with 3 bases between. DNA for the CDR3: TGTGCCAGCAGCTTAGAGAACTACGAGCAGTACTTC. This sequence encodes CASSLENYEQYF.

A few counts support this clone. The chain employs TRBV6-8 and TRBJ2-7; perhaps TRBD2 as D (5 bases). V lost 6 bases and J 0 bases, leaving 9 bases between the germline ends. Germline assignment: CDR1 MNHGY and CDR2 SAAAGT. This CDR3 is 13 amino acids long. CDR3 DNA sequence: TGTGCCAGCAGCGACGGGGACTCCTACGAGCAGTACTTC. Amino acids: CASSDGDSYEQYF.

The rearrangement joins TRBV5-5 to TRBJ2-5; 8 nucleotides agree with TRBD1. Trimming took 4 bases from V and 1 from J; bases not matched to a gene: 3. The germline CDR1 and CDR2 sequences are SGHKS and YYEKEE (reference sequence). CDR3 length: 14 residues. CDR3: CASSRTGFQETQYF. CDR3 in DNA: TGTGCCAGCAGCAGGACAGGGTTCCAAGAGACCCAGTACTTC.

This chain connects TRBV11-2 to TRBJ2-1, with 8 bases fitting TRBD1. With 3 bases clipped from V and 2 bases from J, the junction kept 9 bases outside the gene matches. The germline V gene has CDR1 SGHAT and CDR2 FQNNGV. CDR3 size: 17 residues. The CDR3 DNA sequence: TGTGCCAGCAGCTTCGACCAGGGGGCAGTCGCCTACAATGAGCAGTTCTTC. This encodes CASSFDQGAVAYNEQFF. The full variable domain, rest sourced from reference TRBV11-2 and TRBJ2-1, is EAGVAQSPRYKIIEKRQSVAFWCNPISGHATLYWYQQILGQGPKLLIQFQNNGVVDDSQLPKDRFSAERLKGVDSTLKIQPAKLEDSAVYLCASSFDQGAVAYNEQFFGPGTRLTVL.

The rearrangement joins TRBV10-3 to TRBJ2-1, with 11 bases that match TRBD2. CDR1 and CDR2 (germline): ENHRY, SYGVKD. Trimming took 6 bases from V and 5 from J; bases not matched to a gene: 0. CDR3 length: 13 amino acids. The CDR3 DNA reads TGTGCCATCAGGGGACTAGCGGACAATGAGCAGTTCTTC. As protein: CAIRGLADNEQFF.

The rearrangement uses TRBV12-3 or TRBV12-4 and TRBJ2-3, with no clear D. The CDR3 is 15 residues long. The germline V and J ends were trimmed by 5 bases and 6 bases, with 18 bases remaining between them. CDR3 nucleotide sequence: TGTGCCAGCAGTCCCCCTTATAGGCTCAGTGATACGCAGTATTTT. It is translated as CASSPPYRLSDTQYF.

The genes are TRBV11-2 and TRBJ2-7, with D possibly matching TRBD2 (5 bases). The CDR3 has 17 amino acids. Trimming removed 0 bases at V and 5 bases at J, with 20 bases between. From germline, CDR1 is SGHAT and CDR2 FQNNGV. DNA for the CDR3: TGTGCCAGCAGCTTAGATACTGGGAGATCGGCACCCAACGAGCAGTACTTC. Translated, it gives CASSLDTGRSAPNEQYF.